This TCR beta chain was documented in a study of T cell repertoires in cytomegalovirus infection. Turning to the study itself: Newly reported HLA-C-restricted and thoroughly characterized HLA-B-restricted CMV epitopes were employed. Public TCR beta signature analysis indicated the presence of both CMV infection and matching HLA type. Study findings and constraints: The ex vivo response was dominated by HLA-C-restricted CMV-specific TCR beta clonotypes.

In this sample, this clonotype turned up many times. Its antigen is as yet unknown. Each CDR3 protein gets one entry after TCRdb re-called the reads with MiXCR. Of around 71,000 distinct CDR3 sequences listed, around 42% are singletons. CDR1 is SGHVS, CDR2 FQNEAQ, per germline. Trimming at V came to 1 base and at J to 7 bases, leaving 13 bases not matched to a gene. This CDR3 contains 17 residues. This receptor was taken from a human donor in good health (CMV status not recorded). Some clones in this sample may be carry-over from other donors' samples. The sample in question was CD8+ T cells from cultured PBMCs, obtained from culture after CMV antigen stimulation. The rearrangement joins TRBV7-8 to TRBJ1-1, with TRBD1 matching 9 bases. This chain's CDR3 is CASSLGDRVSVGLEAFF. CDR3 nucleotides: TGTGCCAGCAGCTTAGGGGACAGGGTGTCAGTAGGTCTTGAAGCTTTCTTT.